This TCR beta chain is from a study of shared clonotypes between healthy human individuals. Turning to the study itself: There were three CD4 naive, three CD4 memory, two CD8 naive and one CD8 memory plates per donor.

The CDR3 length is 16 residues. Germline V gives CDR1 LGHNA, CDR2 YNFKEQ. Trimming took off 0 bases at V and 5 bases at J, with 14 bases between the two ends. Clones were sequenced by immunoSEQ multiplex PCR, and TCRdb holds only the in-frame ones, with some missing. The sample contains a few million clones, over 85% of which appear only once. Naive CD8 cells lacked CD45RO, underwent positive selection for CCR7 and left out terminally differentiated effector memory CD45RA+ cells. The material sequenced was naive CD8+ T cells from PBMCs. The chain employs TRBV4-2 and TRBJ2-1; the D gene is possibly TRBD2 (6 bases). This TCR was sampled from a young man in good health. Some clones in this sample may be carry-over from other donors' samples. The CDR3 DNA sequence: TGTGCCAGCAGCCAAGATTGGTCCGGGAGCCACAATGAGCAGTTCTTC. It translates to CASSQDWSGSHNEQFF.